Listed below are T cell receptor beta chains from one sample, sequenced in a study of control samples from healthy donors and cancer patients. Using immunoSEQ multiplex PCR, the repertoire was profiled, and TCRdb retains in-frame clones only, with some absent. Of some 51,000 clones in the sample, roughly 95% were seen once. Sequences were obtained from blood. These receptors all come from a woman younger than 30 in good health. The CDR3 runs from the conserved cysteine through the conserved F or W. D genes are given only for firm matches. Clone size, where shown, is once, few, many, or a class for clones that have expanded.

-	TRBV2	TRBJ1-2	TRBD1	TGTGCCAGCAGCCTACGTGGACAGGGAATTAACTATGGCTACACCTTC	CASSLRGQGINYGYTF
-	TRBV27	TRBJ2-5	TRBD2	TGTGCCAGCAGACCACTTAGCGGGGGAGGAGAGACCCAGTACTTC	CASRPLSGGGETQYF
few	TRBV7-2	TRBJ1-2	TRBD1	TGTGCCAGCAGCTTAACCACGGACAGGGGGTACTATGGCTACACCTTC	CASSLTTDRGYYGYTF
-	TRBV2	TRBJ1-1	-	TGTGCCAGCAGTGAAGGGGCTGCGAACACTGAAGCTTTCTTT	CASSEGAANTEAFF
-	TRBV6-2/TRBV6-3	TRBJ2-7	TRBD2	TGTGCCAGCAGTTACTCGGGCGGGGGATGGTACGAGCAGTACTTC	CASSYSGGGWYEQYF
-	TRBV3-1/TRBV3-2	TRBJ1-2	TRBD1	TGTGCCAGCAGCCCGGACAGGGTCGGCGGCTACACCTTC	CASSPDRVGGYTF
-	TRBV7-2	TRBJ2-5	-	TGTGCCAGCAGCTTAATTGTGGTGGGGGGATCTAAAATCCAAGAGACCCAGTACTTC	CASSLIVVGGSKIQETQYF
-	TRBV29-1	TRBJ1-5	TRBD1	TGCAGCGCCCGAGACAGGGGCCGGTTTTCGCCCCAGCATTTT	CSARDRGRFSPQHF
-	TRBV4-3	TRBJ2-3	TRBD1	TGCGCCAGCAGCCAAGACACATTCCGGGACAGGGCTATCACAGATACGCAGTATTTT	CASSQDTFRDRAITDTQYF
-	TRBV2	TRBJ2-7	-	TGTGCCAGCACGCTAGACTACCTCGAGGGCTCCTACGAGCAGTACTTC	CASTLDYLEGSYEQYF
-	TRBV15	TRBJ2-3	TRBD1	TGTGCCACCAGCAGGGACAGGGCCACAGATACGCAGTATTTT	CATSRDRATDTQYF
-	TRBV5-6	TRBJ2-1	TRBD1	TGTGCCAGCAGCCCGGGACAGGGGAAAGGTGGAGAGCAGTTCTTC	CASSPGQGKGGEQFF
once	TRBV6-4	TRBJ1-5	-	TGTGCCAGCAGCGCGGACACCTATCAGCCCCAGCATTTT	CASSADTYQPQHF
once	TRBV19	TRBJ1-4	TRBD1	TGTGCCAGTAGGCAAGAGGGGGCTGGGGAAAAACTGTTTTTT	CASRQEGAGEKLFF
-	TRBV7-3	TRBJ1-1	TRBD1	TGTGCCAGCAGCTTGACAGGGGGTGACACTGAAGCTTTCTTT	CASSLTGGDTEAFF
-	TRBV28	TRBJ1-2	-	TGTGCCAGCAGTTTCCCCAGGGGAGGAAACTATGGCTACACCTTC	CASSFPRGGNYGYTF
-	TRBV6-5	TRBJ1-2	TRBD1	TGTGCCAGCAGTTACTCAGGGCAGGGGGCGCACGGCTACACCTTC	CASSYSGQGAHGYTF
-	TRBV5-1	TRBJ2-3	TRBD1	TGCGCCAGCAGCTTGGTTTCAGGGGGAGATACGCAGTATTTT	CASSLVSGGDTQYF
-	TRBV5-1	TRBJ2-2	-	TGCGCCAGCAGCTTCGAGGGGGGAGTAACGAACACCGGGGAGCTGTTTTTT	CASSFEGGVTNTGELFF
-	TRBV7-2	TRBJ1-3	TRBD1	TGTGCCAGCAGCCCGCAGACCATGACAGGGAGTAACACCATATATTTT	CASSPQTMTGSNTIYF
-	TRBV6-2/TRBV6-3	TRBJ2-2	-	TGTGCCAGCAGTTCGACGGATACCGGGGAGCTGTTTTTT	CASSSTDTGELFF
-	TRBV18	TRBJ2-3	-	TGTGCCAGCTCACAAGACCACGGGTCTGGAGATACGCAGTATTTT	CASSQDHGSGDTQYF
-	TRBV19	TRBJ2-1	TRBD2	TGTGCCAGTAGTAGTAGCGGGAGACCTCACAATGAGCAGTTCTTC	CASSSSGRPHNEQFF
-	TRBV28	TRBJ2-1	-	TGTGCCAGCAGTTTCCCCGGGGGCTACAATGAGCAGTTCTTC	CASSFPGGYNEQFF
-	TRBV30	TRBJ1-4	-	TGTGCCTGGAGTGTAGTAGGGGCGGGGGAAAAACTGTTTTTT	CAWSVVGAGEKLFF
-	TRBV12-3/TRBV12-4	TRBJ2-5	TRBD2	TGTGCCAGCACGGGGGGTCAAGAGACCCAGTACTTC	CASTGGQETQYF
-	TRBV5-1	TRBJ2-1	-	TGCGCCAGCAGCTTGTATCGGGCCATCAATGAGCAGTTCTTC	CASSLYRAINEQFF
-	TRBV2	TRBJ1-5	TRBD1	TGTGCCAGCAGCCAGGACAGGATTAGCAATCAGCCCCAGCATTTT	CASSQDRISNQPQHF
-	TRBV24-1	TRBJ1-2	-	TGTGCCACCAGTGAAACAAACCTCAACTATGGCTACACCTTC	CATSETNLNYGYTF
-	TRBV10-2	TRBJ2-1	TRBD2	TGCGCCAGCAGTGACGGGGGGGCCTACAATGAGCAGTTCTTC	CASSDGGAYNEQFF
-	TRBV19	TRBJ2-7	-	TGTGCCAGTAGTACGATCGGTCAGCCGAACGAGCAGTACTTC	CASSTIGQPNEQYF